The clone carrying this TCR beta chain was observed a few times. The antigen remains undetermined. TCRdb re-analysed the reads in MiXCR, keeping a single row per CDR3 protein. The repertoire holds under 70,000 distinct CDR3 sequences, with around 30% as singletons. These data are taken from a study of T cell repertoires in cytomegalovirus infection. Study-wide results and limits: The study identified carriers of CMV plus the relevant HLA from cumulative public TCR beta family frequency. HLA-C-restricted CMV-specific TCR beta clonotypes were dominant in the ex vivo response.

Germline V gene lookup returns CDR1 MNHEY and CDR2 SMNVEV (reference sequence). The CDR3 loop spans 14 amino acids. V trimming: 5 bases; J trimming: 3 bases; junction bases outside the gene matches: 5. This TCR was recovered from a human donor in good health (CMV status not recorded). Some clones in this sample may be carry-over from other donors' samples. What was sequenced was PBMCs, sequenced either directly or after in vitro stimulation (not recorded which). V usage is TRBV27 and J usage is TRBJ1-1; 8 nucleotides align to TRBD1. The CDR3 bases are TGTGCCAGCAGTGGACAGGGTGGGCACACTGAAGCTTTCTTT. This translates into CASSGQGGHTEAFF.